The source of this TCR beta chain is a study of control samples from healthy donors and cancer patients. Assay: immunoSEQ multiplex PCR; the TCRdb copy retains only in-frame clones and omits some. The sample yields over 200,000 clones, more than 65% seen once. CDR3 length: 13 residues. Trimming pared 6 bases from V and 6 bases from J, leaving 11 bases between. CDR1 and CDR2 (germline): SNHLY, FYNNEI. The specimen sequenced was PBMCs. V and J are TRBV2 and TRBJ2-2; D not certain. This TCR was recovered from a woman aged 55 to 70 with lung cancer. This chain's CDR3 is CASRGPEAGELFF. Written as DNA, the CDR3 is TGTGCCAGCAGAGGACCCGAGGCCGGGGAGCTGTTTTTT.